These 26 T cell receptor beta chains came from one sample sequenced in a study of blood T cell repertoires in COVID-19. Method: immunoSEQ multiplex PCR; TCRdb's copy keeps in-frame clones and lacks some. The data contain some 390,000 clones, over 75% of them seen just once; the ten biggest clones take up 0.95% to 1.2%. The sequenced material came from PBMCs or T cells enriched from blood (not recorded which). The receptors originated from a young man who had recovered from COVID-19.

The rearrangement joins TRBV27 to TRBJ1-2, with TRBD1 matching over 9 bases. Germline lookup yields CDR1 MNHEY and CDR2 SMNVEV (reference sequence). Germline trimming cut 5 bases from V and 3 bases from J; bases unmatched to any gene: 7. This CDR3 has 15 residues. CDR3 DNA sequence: TGTGCCAGCAGTCCGCACAGGGGGCTCGACTATGGCTACACCTTC. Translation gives CASSPHRGLDYGYTF.

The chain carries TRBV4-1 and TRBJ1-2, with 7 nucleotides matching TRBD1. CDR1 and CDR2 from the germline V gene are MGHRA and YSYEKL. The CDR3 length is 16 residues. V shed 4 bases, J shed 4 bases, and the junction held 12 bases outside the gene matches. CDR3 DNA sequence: TGCGCCAGCAGCCCGAGCTGGGACAGCAACCTCTATGGCTACACCTTC. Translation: CASSPSWDSNLYGYTF.

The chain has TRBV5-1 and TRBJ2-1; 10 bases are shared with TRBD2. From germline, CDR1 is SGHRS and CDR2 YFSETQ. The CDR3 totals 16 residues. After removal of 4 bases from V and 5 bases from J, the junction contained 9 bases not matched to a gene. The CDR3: CASSTPSGSIDNEQFF. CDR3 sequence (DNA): TGCGCCAGCAGCACCCCTAGCGGGAGTATTGACAATGAGCAGTTCTTC.

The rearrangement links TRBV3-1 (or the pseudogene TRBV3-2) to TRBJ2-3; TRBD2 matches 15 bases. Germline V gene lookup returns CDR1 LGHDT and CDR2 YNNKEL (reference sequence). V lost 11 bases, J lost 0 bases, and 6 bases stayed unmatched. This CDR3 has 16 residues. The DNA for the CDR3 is TGTGCCTCAACCGGGACTAGCGGGGGGAGCACAGATACGCAGTATTTT. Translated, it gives CASTGTSGGSTDTQYF.

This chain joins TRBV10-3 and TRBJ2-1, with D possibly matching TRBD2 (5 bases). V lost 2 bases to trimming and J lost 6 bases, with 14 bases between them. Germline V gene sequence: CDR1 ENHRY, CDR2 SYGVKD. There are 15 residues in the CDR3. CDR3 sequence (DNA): TGTGCCATCAGTGAGGGGAGACTGATGGGCAATGAGCAGTTCTTC. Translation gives CAISEGRLMGNEQFF.

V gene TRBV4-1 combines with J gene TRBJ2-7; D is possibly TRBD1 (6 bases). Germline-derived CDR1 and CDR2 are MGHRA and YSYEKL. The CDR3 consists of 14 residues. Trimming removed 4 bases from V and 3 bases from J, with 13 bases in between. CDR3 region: CASSPVGGHYEQYF. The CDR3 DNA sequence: TGCGCCAGCAGCCCCGTTGGGGGCCACTACGAGCAGTACTTC.

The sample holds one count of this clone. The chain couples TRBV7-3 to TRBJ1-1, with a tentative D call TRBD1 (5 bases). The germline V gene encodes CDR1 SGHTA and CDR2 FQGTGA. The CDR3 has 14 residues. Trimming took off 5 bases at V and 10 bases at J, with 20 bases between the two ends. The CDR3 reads CASSPRGSGTGAFF. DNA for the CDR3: TGTGCCAGCAGCCCAAGGGGAAGTGGAACAGGAGCTTTCTTT. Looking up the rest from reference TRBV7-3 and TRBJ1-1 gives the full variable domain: GAGVSQTPSNKVTEKGKYVELRCDPISGHTALYWYRQSLGQGPEFLIYFQGTGAADDSGLPNDRFFAVRPEGSVSTLKIQRTERGDSAVYLCASSPRGSGTGAFFGQGTRLTVV.

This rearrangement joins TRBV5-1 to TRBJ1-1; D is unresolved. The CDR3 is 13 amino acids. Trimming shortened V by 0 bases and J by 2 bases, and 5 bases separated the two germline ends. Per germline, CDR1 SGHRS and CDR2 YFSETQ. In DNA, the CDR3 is TGCGCCAGCAGCTTGGTAGTCAACACTGAAGCTTTCTTT. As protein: CASSLVVNTEAFF.

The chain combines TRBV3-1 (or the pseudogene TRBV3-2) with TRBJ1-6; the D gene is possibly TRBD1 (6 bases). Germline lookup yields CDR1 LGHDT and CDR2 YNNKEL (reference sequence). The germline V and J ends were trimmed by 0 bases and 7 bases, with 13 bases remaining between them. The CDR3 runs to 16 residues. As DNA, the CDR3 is TGTGCCAGCAGCCAAGATACTAGGACAGAGAATTCACCCCTCCACTTT. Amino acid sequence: CASSQDTRTENSPLHF.

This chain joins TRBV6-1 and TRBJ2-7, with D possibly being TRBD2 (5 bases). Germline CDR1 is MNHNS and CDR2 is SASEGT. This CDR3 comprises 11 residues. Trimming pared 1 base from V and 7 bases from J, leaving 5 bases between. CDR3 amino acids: CASSEGGEQYF. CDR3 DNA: TGTGCCAGCAGTGAAGGCGGGGAGCAGTACTTC.

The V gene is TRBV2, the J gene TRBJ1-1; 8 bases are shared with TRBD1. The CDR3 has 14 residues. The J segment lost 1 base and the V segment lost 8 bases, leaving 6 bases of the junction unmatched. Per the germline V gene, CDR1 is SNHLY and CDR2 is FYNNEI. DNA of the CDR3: TGTGCCAGCCGGGAACAGGGGGGGAACACTGAAGCTTTCTTT. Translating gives CASREQGGNTEAFF.

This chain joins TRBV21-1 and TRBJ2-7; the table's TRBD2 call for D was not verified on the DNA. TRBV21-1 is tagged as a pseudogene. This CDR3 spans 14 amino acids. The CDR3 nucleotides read TGTGCCAGCACCCCAGGGACTAGCTCCTACGAGCAGTACTTC. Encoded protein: CASTPGTSSYEQYF.

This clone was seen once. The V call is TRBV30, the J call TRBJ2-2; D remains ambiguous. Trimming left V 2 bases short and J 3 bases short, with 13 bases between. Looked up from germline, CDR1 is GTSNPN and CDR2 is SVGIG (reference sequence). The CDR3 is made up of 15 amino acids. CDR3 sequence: CAWSSAGKDTGELFF. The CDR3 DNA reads TGTGCCTGGAGTTCGGCAGGAAAGGACACCGGGGAGCTGTTTTTT. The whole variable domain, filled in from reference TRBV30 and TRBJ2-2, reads SQTIHQWPATLVQPVGSPLSLECTVEGTSNPNLYWYRQAAGRGLQLLFYSVGIGQISSEVPQNLSASRPQDRQFILSSKKLLLSDSGFYLCAWSSAGKDTGELFFGEGSRLTVL.

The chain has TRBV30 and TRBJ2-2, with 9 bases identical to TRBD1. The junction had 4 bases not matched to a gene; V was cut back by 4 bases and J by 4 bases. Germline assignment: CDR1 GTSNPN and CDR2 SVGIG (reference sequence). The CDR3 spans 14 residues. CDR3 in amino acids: CAWTGQGFTGELFF. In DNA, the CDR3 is TGTGCCTGGACAGGACAGGGGTTCACCGGGGAGCTGTTTTTT. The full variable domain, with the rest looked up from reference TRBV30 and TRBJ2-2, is SQTIHQWPATLVQPVGSPLSLECTVEGTSNPNLYWYRQAAGRGLQLLFYSVGIGQISSEVPQNLSASRPQDRQFILSSKKLLLSDSGFYLCAWTGQGFTGELFFGEGSRLTVL.

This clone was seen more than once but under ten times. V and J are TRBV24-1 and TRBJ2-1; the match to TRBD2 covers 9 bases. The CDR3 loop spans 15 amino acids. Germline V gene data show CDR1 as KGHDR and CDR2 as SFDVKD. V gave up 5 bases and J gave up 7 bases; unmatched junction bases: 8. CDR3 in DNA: TGTGCCACCAGTGTCGCGGGAGGGCCTGGGAATGAGCAGTTCTTC. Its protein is CATSVAGGPGNEQFF.

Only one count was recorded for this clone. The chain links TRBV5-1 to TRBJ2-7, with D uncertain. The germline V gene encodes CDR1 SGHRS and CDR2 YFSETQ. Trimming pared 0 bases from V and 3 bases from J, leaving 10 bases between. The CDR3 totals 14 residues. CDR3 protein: CASSLATANYEQYF. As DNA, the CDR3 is TGCGCCAGCAGCTTGGCTACAGCTAACTACGAGCAGTACTTC.

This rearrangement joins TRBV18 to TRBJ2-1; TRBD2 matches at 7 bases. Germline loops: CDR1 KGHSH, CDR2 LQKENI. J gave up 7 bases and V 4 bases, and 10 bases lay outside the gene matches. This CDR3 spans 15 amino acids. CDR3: CASSREGGPRNEQFF. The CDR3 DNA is TGTGCCAGCTCACGGGAGGGAGGGCCTCGGAATGAGCAGTTCTTC.

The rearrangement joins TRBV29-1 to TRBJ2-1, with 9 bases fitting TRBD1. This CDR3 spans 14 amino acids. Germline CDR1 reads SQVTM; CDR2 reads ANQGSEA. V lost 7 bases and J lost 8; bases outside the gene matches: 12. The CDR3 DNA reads TGCAGCGCCACTAGGGGGACAGGGCAGTATGAGCAGTTCTTC. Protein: CSATRGTGQYEQFF.

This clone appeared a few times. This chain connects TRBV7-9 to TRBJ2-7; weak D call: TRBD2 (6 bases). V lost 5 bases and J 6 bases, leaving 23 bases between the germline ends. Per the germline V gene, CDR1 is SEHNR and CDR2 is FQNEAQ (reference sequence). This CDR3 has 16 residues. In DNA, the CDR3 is TGTGCCAGCAGCCGATCCGGGCCCCGCGGGGCCTCCGAGCAGTACTTC. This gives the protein CASSRSGPRGASEQYF. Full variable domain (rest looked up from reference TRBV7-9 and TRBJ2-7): DTGVSQNPRHKITKRGQNVTFRCDPISEHNRLYWYRQTLGQGPEFLTYFQNEAQLEKSRLLSDRFSAERPKGSFSTLEIQRTEQGDSAMYLCASSRSGPRGASEQYFGPGTRLTVT.

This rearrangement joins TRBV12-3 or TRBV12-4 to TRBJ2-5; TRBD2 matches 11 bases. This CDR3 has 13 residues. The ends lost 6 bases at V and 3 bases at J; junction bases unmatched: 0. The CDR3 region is CASRLAGEETQYF. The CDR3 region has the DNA TGTGCCAGCAGACTAGCGGGAGAAGAGACCCAGTACTTC.

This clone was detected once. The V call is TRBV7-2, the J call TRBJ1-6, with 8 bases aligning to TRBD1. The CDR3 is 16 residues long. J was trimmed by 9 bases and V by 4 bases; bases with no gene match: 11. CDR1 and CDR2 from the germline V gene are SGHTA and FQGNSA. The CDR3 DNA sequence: TGTGCCAGCAGCTACGACTACACAGGGGGAAGTTCACCCCTCCACTTT. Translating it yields CASSYDYTGGSSPLHF.

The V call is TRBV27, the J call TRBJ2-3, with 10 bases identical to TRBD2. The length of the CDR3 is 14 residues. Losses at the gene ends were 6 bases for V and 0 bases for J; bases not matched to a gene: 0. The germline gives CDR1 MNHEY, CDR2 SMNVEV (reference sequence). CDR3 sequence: CASRLAGSTDTQYF. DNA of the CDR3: TGTGCCAGCAGACTAGCGGGAAGCACAGATACGCAGTATTTT.

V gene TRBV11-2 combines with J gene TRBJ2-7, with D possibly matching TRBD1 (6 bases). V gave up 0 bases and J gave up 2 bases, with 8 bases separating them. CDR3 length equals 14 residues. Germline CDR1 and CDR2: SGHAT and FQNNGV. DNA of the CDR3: TGTGCCAGCAGCTTAGAACAGGGCCCCTACGAGCAGTACTTC. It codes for CASSLEQGPYEQYF.

CDR3 DNA sequence: TGTGCCAGCAGCCAGGGGTCCTCAGCTAACTATGGCTACACCTTC. This sequence encodes CASSQGSSANYGYTF. The chain links TRBV28 to TRBJ1-2; D might be TRBD1 (6 bases). The germline gives CDR1 MDHEN, CDR2 SYDVKM. The V and J ends lost 6 bases and 0 bases respectively, with 14 bases between them. CDR3 size: 15 residues.

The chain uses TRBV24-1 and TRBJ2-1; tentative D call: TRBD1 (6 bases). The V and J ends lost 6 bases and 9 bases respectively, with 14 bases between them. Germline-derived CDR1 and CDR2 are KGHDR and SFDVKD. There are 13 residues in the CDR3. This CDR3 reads CATSRPGTLEQFF. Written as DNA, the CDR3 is TGTGCCACCAGTCGTCCCGGGACACTTGAGCAGTTCTTC.

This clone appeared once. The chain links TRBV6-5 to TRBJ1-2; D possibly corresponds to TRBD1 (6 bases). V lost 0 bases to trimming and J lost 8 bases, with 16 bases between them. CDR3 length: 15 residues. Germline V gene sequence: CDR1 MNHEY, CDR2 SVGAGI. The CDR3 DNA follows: TGTGCCAGCAGTTACTCGGGGACAACTATTGGCGGCTACACCTTC. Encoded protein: CASSYSGTTIGGYTF.